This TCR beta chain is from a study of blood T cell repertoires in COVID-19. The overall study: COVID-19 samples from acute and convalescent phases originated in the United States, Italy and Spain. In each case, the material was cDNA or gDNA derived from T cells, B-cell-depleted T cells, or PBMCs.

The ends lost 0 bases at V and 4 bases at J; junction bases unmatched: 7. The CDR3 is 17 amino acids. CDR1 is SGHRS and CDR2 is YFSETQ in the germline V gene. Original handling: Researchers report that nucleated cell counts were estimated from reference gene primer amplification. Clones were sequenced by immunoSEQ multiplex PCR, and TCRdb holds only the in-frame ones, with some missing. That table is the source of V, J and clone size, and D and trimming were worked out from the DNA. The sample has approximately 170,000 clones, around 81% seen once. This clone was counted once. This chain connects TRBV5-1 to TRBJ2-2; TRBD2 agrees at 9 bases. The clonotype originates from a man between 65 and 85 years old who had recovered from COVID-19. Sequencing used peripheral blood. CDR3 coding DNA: TGCGCCAGCAGCTTGGCCGCTAGCGGGAACCCCACCGGGGAGCTGTTTTTT. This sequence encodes CASSLAASGNPTGELFF. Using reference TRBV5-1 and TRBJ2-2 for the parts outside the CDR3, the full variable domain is KAGVTQTPRYLIKTRGQQVTLSCSPISGHRSVSWYQQTPGQGLQFLFEYFSETQRNKGNFPGRFSGRQFSNSRSEMNVSTLELGDSALYLCASSLAASGNPTGELFFGEGSRLTVL.